This paragraph reports one TCR beta chain. The target antigen is unknown. This sample was included in a study of blood T cells in healthy people across ages. Overall study findings and caveats: More naive CD4+ cells and higher diversity marked long-lived donors relative to aged donors.

With a J-beta primer mix and a sample-barcoded 5' primer, a second PCR ran about 7 to 12 cycles. Researchers report that a template-switch adaptor with 12 random nucleotides tagged each cDNA molecule. CDR3-containing paired-end reads numbered at least 3 million in each sample. TCRdb reprocessed the 5' RACE reads with MiXCR, giving one entry per CDR3 protein. The data contain 800,000 or so distinct CDR3 sequences, 55% to 65% of them singletons. Germline V gene lookup returns CDR1 MNHEY and CDR2 SMNVEV (reference sequence). The CDR3 is 18 residues long. V was clipped by 6 bases and J by 11 bases; unmatched bases: 24. The study drew donors from healthy Caucasian individuals in Russia aged 6 to 90.

What was sequenced was blood. The receptor was derived from a man aged 25-45 years in good health. The genes are TRBV27 and TRBJ1-5; TRBD1 agrees at 8 bases. CDR3 in DNA: TGTGCCAGCAGAATCCTGGGATCGGGCAGGGGGCCGACAAGGTCCCAGCATTTT. Its translation is CASRILGSGRGPTRSQHF.